These 20 T cell receptor beta chains came from one sample sequenced in a study of blood T cell repertoires in COVID-19. The assay was immunoSEQ multiplex PCR, and TCRdb's table has in-frame clones only and misses some. The repertoire holds 150,000 to 190,000 clones, with 80% as singletons. The sequenced material came from peripheral blood. All receptors derive from a man in his fifties or sixties with acute or convalescent COVID-19.

This clone was seen a single time. The chain employs TRBV5-5 and TRBJ1-3; a possible D gene is TRBD1 (5 bases). The CDR3 consists of 15 residues. The V end was cut by 1 base, the J end by 8 bases, with 16 bases between. Germline V gives CDR1 SGHKS, CDR2 YYEKEE (reference sequence). Written as DNA, the CDR3 is TGTGCCAGCAGCTTGACTCGGACAACCACTCACACCATATATTTT. Protein product: CASSLTRTTTHTIYF.

This clone was found once. The chain joins TRBV19 to TRBJ2-7, with TRBD1 matching 7 bases. The V segment lost 5 bases and the J segment 2 bases; nucleotides outside the gene matches: 6. The germline V gene has CDR1 LNHDA and CDR2 SQIVND (reference sequence). CDR3 size: 14 residues. CDR3 nucleotides: TGTGCCAGTAGTCAACCGGGACAGACCTACGAGCAGTACTTC. Its protein is CASSQPGQTYEQYF. Using reference TRBV19 and TRBJ2-7 for the parts outside the CDR3, the full variable domain is DGGITQSPKYLFRKEGQNVTLSCEQNLNHDAMYWYRQDPGQGLRLIYYSQIVNDFQKGDIAEGYSVSREKKESFPLTVTSAQKNPTAFYLCASSQPGQTYEQYFGPGTRLTVT.

This rearrangement joins TRBV11-2 to TRBJ2-5; 11 nucleotides line up with TRBD2. The CDR3 runs 16 residues. The trim removed 2 bases at V and 1 base at J, leaving 3 bases unmatched. Germline V CDR1 and CDR2: SGHAT, FQNNGV. CDR3 protein: CASSLLAGGTQETQYF. The CDR3 DNA reads as TGTGCCAGCAGCTTATTAGCGGGGGGGACCCAAGAGACCCAGTACTTC.

The rearrangement links TRBV28 to TRBJ2-1; 8 nucleotides align to TRBD1. Germline V gene data show CDR1 as MDHEN and CDR2 as SYDVKM. CDR3 size: 14 residues. V lost 6 bases to trimming and J lost 4 bases; unmatched junction nucleotides: 5. CDR3 nucleotide sequence: TGTGCCAGCAGCTCGGACAGGGAATACAATGAGCAGTTCTTC. This encodes CASSSDREYNEQFF.

This chain joins TRBV24-1 and TRBJ1-2; TRBD1 aligns across 10 bases. The CDR3 totals 15 residues. Germline lookup yields CDR1 KGHDR and CDR2 SFDVKD. V lost 4 bases to trimming and J lost 3 bases; unmatched junction nucleotides: 4. CDR3 nucleotide sequence: TGTGCCACCAGTGACCCCGGACAGGGGGACTATGGCTACACCTTC. The encoded protein is CATSDPGQGDYGYTF.

CDR3 amino acids: CASSFSSGGATDTQYF. In DNA form, the CDR3 reads TGTGCCAGCAGCTTCTCTAGCGGGGGGGCAACAGATACGCAGTATTTT. The rearrangement joins TRBV11-2 to TRBJ2-3; 12 positions agree with TRBD2. Losses at the gene ends were 3 bases for V and 3 bases for J; bases not matched to a gene: 4. The CDR3 sequence is 16 residues long. CDR1 is SGHAT and CDR2 is FQNNGV in the germline V gene.

V usage is TRBV12-3 or TRBV12-4 and J usage is TRBJ2-7; D is uncertain. With 4 bases removed from V and 3 bases from J, the gap between germline ends came to 10 bases. The CDR3 runs 13 residues. CDR3 DNA: TGTGCCAGCAGTTCCGTTGGGCGCTACGAGCAGTACTTC. Protein product: CASSSVGRYEQYF.

This chain links TRBV5-4 with TRBJ2-7; the D gene is possibly TRBD1 (6 bases). Germline V CDR1 and CDR2: SGHNT, YYREEE (reference sequence). V lost 0 bases, J lost 9 bases, and 10 bases lay in between. The CDR3 is made up of 12 amino acids. The CDR3 loop is CASSLGGGRQYF. The CDR3 bases are TGTGCCAGCAGCTTGGGAGGGGGACGGCAGTACTTC.

The V gene is TRBV7-9, the J gene TRBJ2-5; 9 bases line up with TRBD1. This CDR3 comprises 14 residues. CDR1 and CDR2 from the germline V gene are SEHNR and FQNEAQ (reference sequence). V was clipped by 1 base and J by 3 bases; unmatched bases: 0. The CDR3 is CASSLGTGEETQYF. The CDR3 DNA is TGTGCCAGCAGCTTAGGGACAGGGGAAGAGACCCAGTACTTC.

The chain carries TRBV7-9 and TRBJ1-4; D might be TRBD1 (5 bases). The length of the CDR3 is 13 residues. In germline, CDR1 is SEHNR, CDR2 FQNEAQ (reference sequence). Trimming shortened V by 3 bases and J by 8 bases, and 10 bases separated the two germline ends. CDR3 amino acids: CASSFRVEEKLFF. The DNA of the CDR3 is TGTGCCAGCAGCTTCAGGGTCGAGGAAAAACTGTTTTTT.

This chain connects TRBV7-9 to TRBJ2-5, with 9 nucleotides matching TRBD1. In germline, CDR1 is SEHNR, CDR2 FQNEAQ (reference sequence). The CDR3 loop spans 14 amino acids. J was trimmed by 4 bases and V by 6 bases; bases with no gene match: 6. This chain's CDR3 is CASSTGGGGETQYF. The CDR3 DNA is TGTGCCAGCAGTACAGGGGGCGGCGGAGAGACCCAGTACTTC. Based on the CDR3 plus reference TRBV7-9 and TRBJ2-5, the full variable domain is DTGVSQNPRHKITKRGQNVTFRCDPISEHNRLYWYRQTLGQGPEFLTYFQNEAQLEKSRLLSDRFSAERPKGSFSTLEIQRTEQGDSAMYLCASSTGGGGETQYFGPGTRLLVL.

This clone was observed at least ten times. The genes are TRBV18 and TRBJ1-1; 8 positions agree with TRBD1. The CDR3 has 15 amino acids. Germline trimming cut 5 bases from V and 4 bases from J; bases unmatched to any gene: 9. CDR1 is KGHSH, CDR2 LQKENI, per germline. The CDR3 DNA sequence: TGTGCCAGCTCAGTACAGGGGGTAGGGGGCACTGAAGCTTTCTTT. Translation: CASSVQGVGGTEAFF.

The V gene is TRBV9, the J gene TRBJ2-2; 7 nucleotides match TRBD2. The germline gives CDR1 SGDLS, CDR2 YYNGEE. This CDR3 has 14 residues. Trimming at V came to 2 bases and at J to 4 bases, leaving 2 bases not matched to a gene. The CDR3 reads CASSVREGTGELFF. In DNA form, the CDR3 reads TGTGCCAGCAGCGTCAGGGAGGGCACCGGGGAGCTGTTTTTT. The whole variable domain, filled in from reference TRBV9 and TRBJ2-2, reads DSGVTQTPKHLITATGQRVTLRCSPRSGDLSVYWYQQSLDQGLQFLIQYYNGEERAKGNILERFSAQQFPDLHSELNLSSLELGDSALYFCASSVREGTGELFFGEGSRLTVL.

This chain links TRBV21-1 with TRBJ1-2; TRBD1, the table's D call, lacks a check against the DNA. TRBV21-1 is a pseudogene locus. The CDR3 runs 15 residues. CDR3 DNA sequence: TGTGCCAGCAGGACCCCTGGACAGGGAGGCTATGGCTACACCTTC. Its protein product is CASRTPGQGGYGYTF.

This clone was recorded a few times. The chain links TRBV2 to TRBJ2-5; D might be TRBD1 (6 bases). V was clipped by 3 bases and J by 7 bases, with 15 bases between them. The CDR3 is 14 residues long. CDR1 SNHLY and CDR2 FYNNEI come from the germline V gene. The CDR3 DNA sequence: TGTGCCAGCAGTGAGGTTCGGAGCAGGGGGACCCAGTACTTC. This sequence encodes CASSEVRSRGTQYF.

This chain connects TRBV5-4 to TRBJ2-7; 9 nucleotides line up with TRBD2. In germline, CDR1 is SGHNT, CDR2 YYREEE (reference sequence). The CDR3 spans 17 residues. V shed 4 bases, J shed 6 bases, and the junction held 17 bases outside the gene matches. CDR3 region: CASSPGVQVSSGAEQYF. The CDR3 nucleotides read TGTGCCAGCAGCCCTGGGGTTCAGGTGTCTAGCGGGGCCGAGCAGTACTTC.

The chain employs TRBV9 and TRBJ2-7; 9 bases align to TRBD2. The CDR3 loop spans 15 amino acids. The junction had 11 bases not matched to a gene; V was cut back by 4 bases and J by 6 bases. The germline gives CDR1 SGDLS, CDR2 YYNGEE. The CDR3 DNA sequence: TGTGCCAGCAGCACAAGTAGCGGGAGCTCCATCGAGCAGTACTTC. Translating gives CASSTSSGSSIEQYF.

This chain links TRBV18 with TRBJ1-4, with no clear D. The V end was cut by 6 bases, the J end by 8 bases, with 13 bases between. The germline CDR1 and CDR2 sequences are KGHSH and LQKENI. CDR3 length: 13 residues. The CDR3 region is CASSPAEEEKLFF. DNA for the CDR3: TGTGCCAGCTCCCCAGCCGAGGAAGAAAAACTGTTTTTT.

The V gene is TRBV2, the J gene TRBJ2-1; possibly TRBD2 for D (5 bases). The CDR3 consists of 14 residues. V shed 0 bases and J shed 15 bases, with 18 bases lying between them. Germline CDR1 is SNHLY and CDR2 is FYNNEI. The CDR3 DNA sequence: TGTGCCAGCAGTGAAGCGCCATGGGCAGGTGAGGGGTTCTTC. Protein product: CASSEAPWAGEGFF. Together with reference TRBV2 and TRBJ2-1, the CDR3 gives the full variable domain: EPEVTQTPSHQVTQMGQEVILRCVPISNHLYFYWYRQILGQKVEFLVSFYNNEISEKSEIFDDQFSVERPDGSNFTLKIRSTKLEDSAMYFCASSEAPWAGEGFFGPGTRLTVL.

This chain joins TRBV6-6 and TRBJ1-1, with 7 positions matching TRBD1. V gave up 6 bases and J gave up 0 bases; unmatched junction bases: 7. Germline assignment: CDR1 MNHNY and CDR2 SVGAGI (reference sequence). This CDR3 is built from 15 residues. The CDR3 region is CASSHPGQVNTEAFF. The DNA of the CDR3 is TGTGCCAGCAGCCACCCCGGACAGGTGAACACTGAAGCTTTCTTT.